This T cell receptor (beta chain) was observed in a study of blood T cells in healthy people across ages. Study at large: Capturing about one barcoded beta molecule per two T cells was achieved by template switching.

Alongside a J-beta primer mix, a sample-barcoded 5' primer served in a second PCR lasting about 7 to 12 cycles. TCRdb passed the 5' RACE reads through MiXCR, listing each CDR3 protein once. The sample records 700,000 to 850,000 distinct CDR3 sequences, 53% being singletons. This clonotype was counted a few times. Its antigen is not identified. Overall study findings and caveats: Long-lived donors had more naive CD4+ cells and higher diversity than aged donors.

Germline values: CDR1 SGHRS, CDR2 YFSETQ. V lost 3 bases to trimming and J lost 2 bases, with 15 bases between them. The CDR3 length is 15 residues. Approximately 10 milliliters was the volume of peripheral blood drawn from each donor. The sample taken for sequencing was blood. V and J are TRBV5-1 and TRBJ2-7, with D perhaps TRBD2 (6 bases). This TCR came from a man of 80 years or more in good health. CDR3 loop: CASSSPAGPAYEQYF. CDR3 bases: TGCGCCAGCAGCTCCCCCGCGGGGCCAGCCTACGAGCAGTACTTC.